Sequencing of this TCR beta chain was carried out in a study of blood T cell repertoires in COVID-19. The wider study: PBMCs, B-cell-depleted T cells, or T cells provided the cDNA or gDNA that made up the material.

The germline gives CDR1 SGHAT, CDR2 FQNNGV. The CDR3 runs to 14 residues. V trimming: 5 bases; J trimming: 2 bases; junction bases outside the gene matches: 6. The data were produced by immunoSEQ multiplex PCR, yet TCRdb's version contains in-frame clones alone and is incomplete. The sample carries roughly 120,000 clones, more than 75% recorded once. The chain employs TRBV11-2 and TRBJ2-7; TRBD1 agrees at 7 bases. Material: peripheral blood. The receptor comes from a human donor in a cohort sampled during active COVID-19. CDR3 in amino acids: CASSLGTAAYEQYF. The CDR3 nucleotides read TGTGCCAGCAGCCTTGGGACAGCCGCCTACGAGCAGTACTTC.